Presented here are 9 T cell receptor beta chains from one specimen sequenced in a study of Graves' ophthalmopathy and Graves' hyperthyroidism. RNA served as the template for amplifying TCR beta CDR3 regions. First-round RT-PCR used HTBI primers; second-round multiplex PCR followed. TCRdb re-called the multiplex PCR reads with MiXCR, one entry per CDR3 protein. In the table there are 500,000 to 600,000 distinct CDR3 sequences, roughly 40% of which are singletons. The sample comprised peripheral blood or thyroid tissue (not recorded which). These receptors all come from an adult man with Graves' hyperthyroidism.

This chain connects TRBV19 to TRBJ1-5; TRBD1 aligns across 7 bases. The germline V gene has CDR1 LNHDA and CDR2 SQIVND (reference sequence). The V gene end was trimmed by 4 bases and the J gene end by 0 bases; junction bases not matched to a gene: 12. CDR3 size: 18 residues. The CDR3 DNA follows: TGTGCCAGTAGTAGCAGGGCAGGGGGACCTTATAGCAATCAGCCCCAGCATTTT. It encodes CASSSRAGGPYSNQPQHF. Full variable domain (remainder filled in from reference TRBV19 and TRBJ1-5): DGGITQSPKYLFRKEGQNVTLSCEQNLNHDAMYWYRQDPGQGLRLIYYSQIVNDFQKGDIAEGYSVSREKKESFPLTVTSAQKNPTAFYLCASSSRAGGPYSNQPQHFGDGTRLSIL.

This clonotype was seen ten or more times. The chain recombines TRBV10-3 with TRBJ1-2, with 8 bases aligning to TRBD1. The CDR3 is 14 amino acids. V lost 6 bases and J lost 3; bases outside the gene matches: 6. The germline V gene has CDR1 ENHRY and CDR2 SYGVKD. CDR3 residues: CAISPTGEDYGYTF. DNA for the CDR3: TGTGCCATCAGCCCGACAGGGGAAGACTATGGCTACACCTTC.

The rearrangement uses TRBV5-1 and TRBJ2-7; 9 nucleotides align to TRBD1. There are 16 residues in the CDR3. Germline V CDR1 and CDR2: SGHRS, YFSETQ. V lost 0 bases to trimming and J lost 7 bases; unmatched junction nucleotides: 11. This chain's CDR3 is CASSLVVTGGAGEQYF. CDR3 bases: TGCGCCAGCAGCTTGGTGGTGACAGGGGGTGCCGGGGAGCAGTACTTC.

At least ten counts were recorded for this clonotype. This rearrangement joins TRBV2 to TRBJ1-4; D uncertain. Per the germline V gene, CDR1 is SNHLY and CDR2 is FYNNEI. V gave up 7 bases and J gave up 7 bases, with 10 bases separating them. The CDR3 contains 12 residues. In DNA form, the CDR3 reads TGTGCCAGCAACAAGATACGTGAAAAACTGTTTTTT. Translated, it gives CASNKIREKLFF.

This clonotype was recorded at least ten times. The CDR3 DNA follows: TGTGCCAGCAGCTTAACGGGATCGGAGACCCAGTACTTC. Translated: CASSLTGSETQYF. The rearrangement uses TRBV11-2 and TRBJ2-5, with D tentatively TRBD2 (5 bases). CDR1 and CDR2 (germline): SGHAT, FQNNGV. This CDR3 is built from 13 residues. Trimming left V 2 bases short and J 5 bases short, with 9 bases between.

Only a few counts were recorded for this clonotype. This sequence joins TRBV6-5 and TRBJ1-1, with 10 bases that match TRBD1. The CDR3 spans 14 residues. Trimming at V came to 6 bases and at J to 5 bases, leaving 6 bases not matched to a gene. In germline, CDR1 is MNHEY, CDR2 SVGAGI. DNA of the CDR3: TGTGCCAGCAGGGGGGGACAGGGGAGGACTGAAGCTTTCTTT. Protein: CASRGGQGRTEAFF.

This clonotype was detected a few times. The V and J genes are TRBV14 and TRBJ1-1; unclear D gene. This CDR3 is 12 amino acids long. Trimming removed 3 bases at V and 3 bases at J, with 5 bases between. Germline V gene sequence: CDR1 SGHDN, CDR2 FVKESK. CDR3 in amino acids: CASSHSYTEAFF. CDR3 DNA: TGTGCCAGCAGCCATTCGTACACTGAAGCTTTCTTT.

This clonotype has a handful of counts. This rearrangement joins TRBV5-8 to TRBJ1-2; D possibly corresponds to TRBD1 (5 bases). Germline loops: CDR1 SGHTS, CDR2 YDEGEE. This CDR3 spans 16 amino acids. The V end lost 0 bases, the J end lost 1 base, and 13 bases lay between the germline ends. CDR3 sequence: CASSLGARQYNYGYTF. In DNA, the CDR3 is TGTGCCAGCAGCTTGGGGGCCCGACAGTATAACTATGGCTACACCTTC.

This clonotype was picked up many times. The chain uses TRBV10-1 and TRBJ1-3; D is perhaps TRBD1 (5 bases). Germline loops: CDR1 WNHNN, CDR2 SYGVQD (reference sequence). V was shortened by 5 bases and J by 3 bases, with 8 bases between the two germline ends. The CDR3 is 13 amino acids. This CDR3 is CASSPGLGNTIYF. The DNA of the CDR3 is TGCGCCAGCAGTCCGGGGCTTGGAAACACCATATATTTT.